The rows below give T cell receptor beta chains drawn from one sample of a study of blood T cell repertoires in COVID-19. Using immunoSEQ multiplex PCR, the repertoire was profiled, and TCRdb retains in-frame clones only, with some absent. The sample lists 190,000 or so clones, about 81% seen once, with approximately 12% in the top ten. Input material: peripheral blood. The receptors come from an elderly woman with COVID-19, enrolled during active disease. Both conserved end residues are part of each CDR3. A D gene is named only where the DNA matches it firmly. Some rows mark clone size as missing; the rest say once, few, many or name a class of expanded clone.

j_call,v_call,clone_size,d_call,cdr3_aa
TRBJ2-1,TRBV28,.,TRBD2,CASSFGWGSGQLSSYNEQFF
TRBJ1-2,TRBV11-3,.,.,CASSEPRRGFYGYTF
TRBJ2-5,TRBV7-2,.,.,CASSYQRGQETQYF
TRBJ2-3,TRBV2,.,.,CASRGFTQMADTQYF
TRBJ2-7,TRBV20-1,once,.,CSATALGGPYF
TRBJ2-2,TRBV11-3,.,.,CASSSWTTGELFF
TRBJ2-2,TRBV7-6,.,.,CASSLGLTGIGELFF
TRBJ1-3,TRBV7-6,.,TRBD1,CASSLTGLRNTIYF
TRBJ1-5,TRBV24-1,.,TRBD1,CATSGRQGSPQHF
TRBJ1-2,TRBV10-3,.,TRBD1,CAIRRGQEYYGYTF
TRBJ2-7,TRBV27,few,TRBD1,CASSTGAGGHYEQYF
TRBJ2-1,TRBV29-1,.,TRBD2,CSGSGVTYNEQFF
TRBJ2-1,TRBV24-1,.,.,CATSDPSRGNNEQFF
TRBJ2-3,TRBV29-1,.,TRBD1,CSVGGQGVDTQYF
TRBJ1-2,TRBV4-2,.,.,CASSQGGHSSYGYTF
TRBJ2-1,TRBV5-1,.,TRBD2,CASSLIGDIRLGGLGGNEQFF
TRBJ1-6,TRBV14,.,.,CASSHRGSLNSPLHF
TRBJ2-7,TRBV4-2,.,TRBD2,CASSQDLLGLTYEQYF
TRBJ1-1,TRBV7-9,few,.,CASSLVAGTEAFF
TRBJ2-5,TRBV29-1,.,.,CSVPGMGQETQYF
TRBJ2-5,TRBV7-8,.,.,CASSLAGAEQETQYF
TRBJ2-7,TRBV27,.,TRBD1,CASSHRGSFYEQYF
TRBJ1-2,TRBV16,once,.,CASSLRQGSNYGYTF
TRBJ1-2,TRBV15,.,.,CATSRDYSNYGYTF
TRBJ1-2,TRBV7-9,.,.,CASSVGPRADIYGYTF
TRBJ2-1,TRBV3-1/TRBV3-2,.,.,CASSQQGNSEQFF
TRBJ2-1,TRBV19,.,.,CASSIDRDNNEQFF
TRBJ2-1,TRBV28,.,.,CASSPGLGVEQFF
TRBJ1-5,TRBV27,.,TRBD1,CASSGQGTDQPQHF
TRBJ2-2,TRBV25-1,.,.,CATRGPEGGLNTGELFF
TRBJ1-2,TRBV7-9,.,.,CASSSQGLSFSSNYGYTF
TRBJ2-1,TRBV10-3,.,TRBD2,CAISDPGLAGVSYNEQFF
TRBJ2-7,TRBV5-1,.,.,CASSVQGQQYF
TRBJ2-1,TRBV7-2,.,.,CASSIGTREYEQFF
TRBJ2-5,TRBV24-1,few,TRBD2,CATSDPGLAGDEETQYF
TRBJ1-1,TRBV7-7,.,.,CASSPETGPSTEAFF
TRBJ2-3,TRBV9,.,TRBD2,CASSVGRGGSDTQYF
TRBJ2-2,TRBV9,once,TRBD1,CASSVLGTGGIGELFF
TRBJ2-3,TRBV10-3,.,.,CAIREDRTSSTDTQYF
TRBJ1-3,TRBV18,.,.,CASSPDSRTSSGNTIYF
TRBJ2-5,TRBV4-1,few,.,CASSQTGLLQETQYF
TRBJ2-3,TRBV24-1,.,.,CATSGPPRDTQYF
TRBJ2-1,TRBV27,.,.,CASSPRTNEQFF
TRBJ2-5,TRBV11-3,.,.,CASSLDGTAQETQYF
TRBJ2-7,TRBV10-3,.,.,CAISARGGEGEQYF
TRBJ1-1,TRBV4-3,once,.,CASSQDREQGNTEAFF
TRBJ2-7,TRBV5-1,.,.,CASQDSSYEQYF
TRBJ2-3,TRBV9,few,TRBD2,CASSGGTSGATDTQYF
TRBJ1-2,TRBV28,.,.,CASNHLPGVGEYGYTF
TRBJ2-1,TRBV4-3,once,.,CASSQDFEANEQFF
TRBJ1-6,TRBV6-5,.,.,CASSPSQLSNSPLHF
TRBJ2-7,TRBV28,.,TRBD2,CASSSIAGVHYEQYF
TRBJ1-5,TRBV6-5,.,.,CASRPFGQPGQPQHF
TRBJ2-7,TRBV27,.,.,CASSLARFYEQYF